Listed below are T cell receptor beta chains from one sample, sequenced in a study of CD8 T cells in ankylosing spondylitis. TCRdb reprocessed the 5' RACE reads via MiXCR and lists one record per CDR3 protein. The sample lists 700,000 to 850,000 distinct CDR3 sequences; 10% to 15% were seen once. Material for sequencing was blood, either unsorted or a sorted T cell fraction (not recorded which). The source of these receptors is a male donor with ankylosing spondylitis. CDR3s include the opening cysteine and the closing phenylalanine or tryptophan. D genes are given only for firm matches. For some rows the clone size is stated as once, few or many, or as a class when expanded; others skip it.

cdr3_aa: CAISRQGAVTEAFF
cdr3_nt: TGTGCCATCAGTAGACAGGGGGCTGTTACTGAAGCTTTCTTT
clone_size: few
d_call: TRBD1
j_call: TRBJ1-1
v_call: TRBV10-3

cdr3_aa: CASSLGEGEQYF
cdr3_nt: TGTGCCAGCAGTTTGGGGGAGGGCGAGCAGTACTTC
clone_size: many
d_call: TRBD2
j_call: TRBJ2-7
v_call: TRBV12-3/TRBV12-4

cdr3_aa: CASSLGGTGLQETQYF
cdr3_nt: TGTGCCAGCAGCTTGGGTGGGACAGGGCTCCAAGAGACCCAGTACTTC
clone_size: many
d_call: TRBD1
j_call: TRBJ2-5
v_call: TRBV5-5

cdr3_aa: CAISERGAANSPLHF
cdr3_nt: TGTGCCATCAGTGAACGGGGGGCCGCTAATTCACCCCTCCACTTT
clone_size: few
d_call: .
j_call: TRBJ1-6
v_call: TRBV10-3

cdr3_aa: CASSFGRARGYNEQFF
cdr3_nt: TGCGCCAGCAGTTTCGGCCGGGCCAGGGGGTACAATGAGCAGTTCTTC
clone_size: .
d_call: TRBD1
j_call: TRBJ2-1
v_call: TRBV5-1

cdr3_aa: CASSAGDRKNTEAFF
cdr3_nt: TGCGCCAGCAGCGCGGGGGACAGGAAGAACACTGAAGCTTTCTTT
clone_size: few
d_call: TRBD1
j_call: TRBJ1-1
v_call: TRBV5-1

cdr3_aa: CASSYQAGGPGDTQYF
cdr3_nt: TGTGCCAGCAGTTATCAAGCGGGAGGGCCAGGGGATACGCAGTATTTT
clone_size: few
d_call: TRBD2
j_call: TRBJ2-3
v_call: TRBV6-5

cdr3_aa: CASSQVTMISGANVLTF
cdr3_nt: TGCGCCAGCAGCCAAGTTACAATGATCTCTGGGGCCAACGTCCTGACTTTC
clone_size: .
d_call: .
j_call: TRBJ2-6
v_call: TRBV4-1

cdr3_aa: CASSLLASGVSYEQYF
cdr3_nt: TGCGCCAGCAGCTTGTTGGCTAGCGGGGTTTCCTACGAGCAGTACTTC
clone_size: few
d_call: TRBD2
j_call: TRBJ2-7
v_call: TRBV5-1

cdr3_aa: CASSSLGLGNEKLFF
cdr3_nt: TGTGCCAGCTCATCGCTCGGGCTTGGGAATGAAAAACTGTTTTTT
clone_size: .
d_call: .
j_call: TRBJ1-4
v_call: TRBV18

cdr3_aa: CSARLASGRTDTQYF
cdr3_nt: TGCAGTGCTAGATTGGCTAGCGGGAGGACAGATACGCAGTATTTT
clone_size: many
d_call: TRBD2
j_call: TRBJ2-3
v_call: TRBV20-1

cdr3_aa: CASSPFSGGSTDTQYF
cdr3_nt: TGTGCCAGCTCACCATTTAGTGGGGGGAGCACAGATACGCAGTATTTT
clone_size: few
d_call: .
j_call: TRBJ2-3
v_call: TRBV18

cdr3_aa: CASIFLDRGNQPQHF
cdr3_nt: TGTGCCAGCATTTTTTTGGACAGGGGCAATCAGCCCCAGCATTTT
clone_size: .
d_call: TRBD1
j_call: TRBJ1-5
v_call: TRBV6-5

cdr3_aa: CSARGQGALIGYGYTF
cdr3_nt: TGCAGTGCTAGAGGACAGGGGGCGTTAATAGGCTATGGCTACACCTTC
clone_size: few
d_call: TRBD1
j_call: TRBJ1-2
v_call: TRBV20-1

cdr3_aa: CASSPVRGNQPQHF
cdr3_nt: TGTGCCAGCAGCCCGGTTAGGGGCAATCAGCCCCAGCATTTT
clone_size: .
d_call: .
j_call: TRBJ1-5
v_call: TRBV28

cdr3_aa: CSASGVLLTYNEQFF
cdr3_nt: TGCAGTGCTAGCGGTGTGCTTCTAACTTACAATGAGCAGTTCTTC
clone_size: few
d_call: .
j_call: TRBJ2-1
v_call: TRBV20-1

cdr3_aa: CASSLADRRTSPLHF
cdr3_nt: TGCGCCAGCAGCTTGGCCGACCGGAGGACTTCACCCCTCCACTTT
clone_size: many
d_call: .
j_call: TRBJ1-6
v_call: TRBV5-1

cdr3_aa: CASSARSIGEGGYTF
cdr3_nt: TGCGCCAGCAGCGCCAGATCGATCGGAGAGGGTGGCTACACCTTC
clone_size: .
d_call: .
j_call: TRBJ1-2
v_call: TRBV5-1

cdr3_aa: CASSVYRGAYNEQFF
cdr3_nt: TGTGCCAGCAGCGTATACAGGGGTGCCTACAATGAGCAGTTCTTC
clone_size: .
d_call: TRBD1
j_call: TRBJ2-1
v_call: TRBV3-1

cdr3_aa: CASSQWGGAASVEQYF
cdr3_nt: TGCGCCAGCAGCCAATGGGGGGGAGCGGCTTCCGTCGAGCAGTACTTC
clone_size: .
d_call: TRBD2
j_call: TRBJ2-7
v_call: TRBV4-3

cdr3_aa: CASSLPGPQGSEKLFF
cdr3_nt: TGTGCCAGCAGTTTGCCCGGGCCGCAGGGCAGTGAAAAACTGTTTTTT
clone_size: many
d_call: .
j_call: TRBJ1-4
v_call: TRBV12-3/TRBV12-4

cdr3_aa: CASSQDLSGGAYNEQFF
cdr3_nt: TGTGCCAGCAGCCAAGATCTGAGCGGGGGGGCCTACAATGAGCAGTTCTTC
clone_size: few
d_call: TRBD2
j_call: TRBJ2-1
v_call: TRBV4-2

cdr3_aa: CSIGQGQETQYF
cdr3_nt: TGCAGCATAGGACAGGGGCAAGAGACCCAGTACTTC
clone_size: many
d_call: TRBD1
j_call: TRBJ2-5
v_call: TRBV29-1

cdr3_aa: CSVSVGDGYTF
cdr3_nt: TGCAGCGTTTCGGTAGGGGATGGCTACACCTTC
clone_size: many
d_call: .
j_call: TRBJ1-2
v_call: TRBV29-1

cdr3_aa: CSARVPLGRSEQFF
cdr3_nt: TGCAGTGCTAGGGTCCCCCTGGGGCGATCTGAGCAGTTCTTC
clone_size: many
d_call: .
j_call: TRBJ2-1
v_call: TRBV20-1

cdr3_aa: CASSDVGAVAKNIQYF
cdr3_nt: TGTGCCAGCAGTGATGTGGGGGCAGTGGCCAAAAACATTCAGTACTTC
clone_size: .
d_call: .
j_call: TRBJ2-4
v_call: TRBV2

cdr3_aa: CASSPPTGGLGYGYTF
cdr3_nt: TGTGCCAGCAGTCCACCCACAGGGGGCTTGGGCTATGGCTACACCTTC
clone_size: many
d_call: TRBD1
j_call: TRBJ1-2
v_call: TRBV6-1

cdr3_aa: CAISERQTDYGYTF
cdr3_nt: TGTGCCATCAGTGAGAGGCAGACCGACTATGGCTACACCTTC
clone_size: few
d_call: .
j_call: TRBJ1-2
v_call: TRBV10-3

cdr3_aa: CSASAPSGANVLTF
cdr3_nt: TGCAGTGCTAGTGCCCCCTCTGGGGCCAACGTCCTGACTTTC
clone_size: few
d_call: .
j_call: TRBJ2-6
v_call: TRBV20-1

cdr3_aa: CSGGAGMDYGYTF
cdr3_nt: TGCAGTGGGGGGGCTGGGATGGACTATGGCTACACCTTC
clone_size: .
d_call: .
j_call: TRBJ1-2
v_call: TRBV20-1

cdr3_aa: CATSRDATGRGGYTF
cdr3_nt: TGTGCCACCAGCAGAGACGCGACAGGGCGGGGTGGCTACACCTTC
clone_size: few
d_call: TRBD1
j_call: TRBJ1-2
v_call: TRBV15